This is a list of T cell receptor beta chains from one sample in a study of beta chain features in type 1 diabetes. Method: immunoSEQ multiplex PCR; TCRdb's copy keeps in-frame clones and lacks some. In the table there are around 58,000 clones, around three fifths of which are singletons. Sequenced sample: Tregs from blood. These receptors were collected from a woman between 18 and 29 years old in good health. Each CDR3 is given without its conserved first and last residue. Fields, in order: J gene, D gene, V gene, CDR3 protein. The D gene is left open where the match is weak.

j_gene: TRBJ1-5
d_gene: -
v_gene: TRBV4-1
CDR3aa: ASSQLQGAQPQH

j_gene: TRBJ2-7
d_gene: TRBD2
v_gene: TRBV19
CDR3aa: ATKTSGSSEQY

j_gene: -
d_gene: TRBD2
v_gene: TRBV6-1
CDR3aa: ASSPSSGRREQY

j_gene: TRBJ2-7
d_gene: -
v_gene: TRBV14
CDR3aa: ASSLSSAGTREQY

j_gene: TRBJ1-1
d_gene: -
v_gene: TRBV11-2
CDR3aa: ASSPTGNTEAF

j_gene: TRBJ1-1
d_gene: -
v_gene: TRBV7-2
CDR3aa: ASSSDRNTEAF

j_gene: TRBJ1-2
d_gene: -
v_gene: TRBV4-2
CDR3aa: ASSQDEDSSTT

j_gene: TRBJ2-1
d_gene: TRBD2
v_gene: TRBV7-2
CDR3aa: ASSLVASGNEQF

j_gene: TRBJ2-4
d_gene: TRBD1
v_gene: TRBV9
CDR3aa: ASSPGTGKTKNIQY

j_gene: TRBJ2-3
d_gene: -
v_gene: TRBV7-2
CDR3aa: ASSLPGRQY

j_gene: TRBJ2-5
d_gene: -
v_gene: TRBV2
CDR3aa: ANSDASVLETQY

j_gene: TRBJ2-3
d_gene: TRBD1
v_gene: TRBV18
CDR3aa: ASSPLLGTDDTDTQY

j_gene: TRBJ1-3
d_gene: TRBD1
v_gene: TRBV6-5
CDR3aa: ASSADRGATIY

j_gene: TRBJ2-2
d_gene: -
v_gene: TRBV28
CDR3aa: ASTVVISGELF

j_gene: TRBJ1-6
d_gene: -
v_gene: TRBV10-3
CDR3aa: ATQTALDSPLH

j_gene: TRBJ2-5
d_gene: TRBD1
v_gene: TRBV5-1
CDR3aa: ASSNGDRGKETQY

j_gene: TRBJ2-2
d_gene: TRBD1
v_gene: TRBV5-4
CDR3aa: ASSLGRDRGTGELF

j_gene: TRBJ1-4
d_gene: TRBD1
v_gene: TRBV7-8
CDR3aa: ASSLRDRGAATNEKLF

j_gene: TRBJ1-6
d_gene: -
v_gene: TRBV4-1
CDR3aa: ASSPVTGSPLH

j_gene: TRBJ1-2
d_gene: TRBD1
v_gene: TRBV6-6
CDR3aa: ASSYSGQVHYGYT

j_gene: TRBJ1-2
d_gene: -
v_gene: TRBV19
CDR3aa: ASRPGHLNYGYT

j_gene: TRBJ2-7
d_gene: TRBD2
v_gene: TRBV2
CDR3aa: ASSRELAGLYEQY

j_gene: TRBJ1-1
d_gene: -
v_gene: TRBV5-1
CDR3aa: ASSLAAGVNTEAF

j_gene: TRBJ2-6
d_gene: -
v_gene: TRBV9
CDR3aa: ASSVKGAGANVLT

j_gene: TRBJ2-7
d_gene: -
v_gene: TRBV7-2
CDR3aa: ASTNTYEQY

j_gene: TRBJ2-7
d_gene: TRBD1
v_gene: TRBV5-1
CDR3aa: ASRGQGEGKQY

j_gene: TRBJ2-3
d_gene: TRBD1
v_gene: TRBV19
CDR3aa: ATQRTGMSADTQY

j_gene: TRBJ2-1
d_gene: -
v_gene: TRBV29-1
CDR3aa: SALLRVRISSYNEQF

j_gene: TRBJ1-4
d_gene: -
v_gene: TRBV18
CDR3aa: ASSPRGWEKLF

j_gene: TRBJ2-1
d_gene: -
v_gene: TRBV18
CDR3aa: ASSAGLQGINEQF

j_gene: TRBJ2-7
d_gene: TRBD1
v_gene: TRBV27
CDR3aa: ASSSWTGGSYEQY

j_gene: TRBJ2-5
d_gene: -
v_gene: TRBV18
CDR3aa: ASSPRSQETQY

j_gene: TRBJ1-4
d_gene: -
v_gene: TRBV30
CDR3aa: AWRKGFPTNEKLF

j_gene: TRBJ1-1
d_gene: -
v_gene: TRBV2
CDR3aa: ASSEQGFGEAF

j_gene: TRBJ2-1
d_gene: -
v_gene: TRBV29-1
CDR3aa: SSRLAYNEQF

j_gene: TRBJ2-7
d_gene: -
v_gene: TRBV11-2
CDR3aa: ASSLELSYEQY

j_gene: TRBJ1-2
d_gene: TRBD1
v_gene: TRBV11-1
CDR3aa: ASSFDRGNYGYT

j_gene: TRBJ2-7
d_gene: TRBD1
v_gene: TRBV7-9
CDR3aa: ASSSPGQLYEQY

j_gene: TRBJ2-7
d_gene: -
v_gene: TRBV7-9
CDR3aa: ASSSTFSRSTYEQY